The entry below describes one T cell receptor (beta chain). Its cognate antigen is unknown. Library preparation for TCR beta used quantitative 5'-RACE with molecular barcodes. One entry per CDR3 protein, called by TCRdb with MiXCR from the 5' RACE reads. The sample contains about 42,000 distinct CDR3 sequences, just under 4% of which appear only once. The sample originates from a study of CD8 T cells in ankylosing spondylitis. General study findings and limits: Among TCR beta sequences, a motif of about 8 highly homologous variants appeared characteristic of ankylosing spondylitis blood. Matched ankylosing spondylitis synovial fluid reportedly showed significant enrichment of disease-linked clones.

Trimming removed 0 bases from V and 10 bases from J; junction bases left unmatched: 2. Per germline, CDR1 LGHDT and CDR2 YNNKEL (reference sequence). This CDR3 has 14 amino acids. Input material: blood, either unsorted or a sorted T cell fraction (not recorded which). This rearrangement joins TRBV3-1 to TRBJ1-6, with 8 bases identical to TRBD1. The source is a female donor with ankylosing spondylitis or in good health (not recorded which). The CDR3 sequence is CASSQETGDSPLHF. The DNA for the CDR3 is TGTGCCAGCAGCCAAGAGACAGGGGACTCACCCCTCCACTTT.